The 7 T cell receptor beta chains given below trace back to one sample, sequenced in a study of graft-versus-host responses after intestinal transplantation. These receptors have no identified antigens. Only in-frame clones appear in the TCRdb table, and some are missing; sequencing was by immunoSEQ multiplex PCR. Here the sample spans about 110,000 clones, 93% being singletons. Sequenced material: unstimulated CD8+ T cells sorted from spleen or lymph node cells, taken before intestinal transplant. These receptors all stem from a human donor who received an intestinal transplant.

For the CDR3, the DNA is TGTGCCAGCAGTTCTAGGGACAGGGGTGGAAACACCATATATTTT. This translates into CASSSRDRGGNTIYF. The J gene is TRBJ1-3, the V gene TRBV28; 10 positions match TRBD1. V shed 4 bases and J 3 bases; nucleotides not matched to a gene: 3. The CDR3 has 15 residues. CDR1 and CDR2 (germline): MDHEN, SYDVKM.

This chain joins TRBV6-5 and TRBJ2-1; D not certain. The V end was cut by 0 bases, the J end by 2 bases, with 11 bases between. This CDR3 has 16 residues. Germline CDR1 is MNHEY and CDR2 is SVGAGI. The CDR3 DNA sequence: TGTGCCAGCAGTTACTCGCAGCTGTCACCCTACAATGAGCAGTTCTTC. It yields the protein CASSYSQLSPYNEQFF.

V is TRBV5-1 and J is TRBJ1-1, with D uncertain. The ends were cut back, 2 bases at V and 4 bases at J, with 15 bases in the middle. This CDR3 is built from 15 residues. Germline V gene data show CDR1 as SGHRS and CDR2 as YFSETQ. CDR3 region: CASSLDVLKRTEAFF. CDR3 sequence (DNA): TGCGCCAGCAGCTTAGACGTTCTCAAACGCACTGAAGCTTTCTTT.

This chain connects TRBV11-2 to TRBJ2-1, with 7 bases fitting TRBD2. The germline CDR1 and CDR2 sequences are SGHAT and FQNNGV. After removal of 1 base from V and 4 bases from J, the junction contained 1 base not matched to a gene. CDR3 length: 14 amino acids. The CDR3 here is CASSLARGYNEQFF. CDR3 nucleotides: TGTGCCAGCAGCTTAGCGCGGGGGTACAATGAGCAGTTCTTC.

This chain uses TRBV4-1 with TRBJ2-1; 9 positions agree with TRBD1. CDR3 length equals 18 residues. Unmatched junction bases numbered 10, after V lost 0 bases and J lost 4 bases. The germline V gene has CDR1 MGHRA and CDR2 YSYEKL. The chain's CDR3 is CASSQDTGGQGPYNEQFF. The DNA for the CDR3 is TGCGCCAGCAGCCAAGATACGGGGGGACAGGGCCCTTACAATGAGCAGTTCTTC.

The rearrangement uses TRBV5-4 and TRBJ2-3, with a weak D call TRBD1 (7 bases). Trimming took off 0 bases at V and 3 bases at J, with 11 bases between the two ends. There are 15 residues in the CDR3. Germline V gene data show CDR1 as SGHNT and CDR2 as YYREEE (reference sequence). The CDR3 DNA follows: TGTGCCAGCAGCTTGGGTCAGGGGGGAACAGATACGCAGTATTTT. Protein: CASSLGQGGTDTQYF.

The V and J genes are TRBV27 and TRBJ2-4; 8 bases are shared with TRBD2. Germline assignment: CDR1 MNHEY and CDR2 SMNVEV (reference sequence). Trimming at V came to 6 bases and at J to 0 bases, leaving 10 bases not matched to a gene. This CDR3 region has 17 residues. The CDR3 loop reads CASSSQTSGVAKNIQYF. The CDR3 bases are TGTGCCAGCAGCTCACAAACTAGCGGAGTAGCCAAAAACATTCAGTACTTC.